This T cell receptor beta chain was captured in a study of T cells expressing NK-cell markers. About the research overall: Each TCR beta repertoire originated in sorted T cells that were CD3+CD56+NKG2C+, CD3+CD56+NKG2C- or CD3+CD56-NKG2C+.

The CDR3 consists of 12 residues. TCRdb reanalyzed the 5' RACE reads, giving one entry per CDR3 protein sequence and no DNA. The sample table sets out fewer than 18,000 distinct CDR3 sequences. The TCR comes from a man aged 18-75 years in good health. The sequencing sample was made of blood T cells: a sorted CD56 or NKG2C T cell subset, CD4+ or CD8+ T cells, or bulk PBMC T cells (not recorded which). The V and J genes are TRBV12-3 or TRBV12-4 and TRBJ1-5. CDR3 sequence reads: CASRGRNQPQHF.